This T cell receptor (beta chain) was identified during a study of blood T cell repertoires in COVID-19. The CDR3 has 15 amino acids. Germline lookup yields CDR1 KGHSH and CDR2 LQKENI. Between the trimmed V and J ends, which lost 4 bases and 0 bases, there was a span of 11 bases. Clones were read by immunoSEQ multiplex PCR, and TCRdb kept only the in-frame ones, dropping some. Among around 150,000 clones listed, 80% to 90% were seen once. This receptor was taken from a woman between 50 and 59 years old in a cohort sampled during active or convalescent COVID-19. Sequenced sample: peripheral blood. This chain uses TRBV18 with TRBJ2-3, with D perhaps TRBD1 (6 bases). The CDR3, as DNA: TGTGCCAGCTCACTAAACGGACAGAGCACAGATACGCAGTATTTT. Encoded protein: CASSLNGQSTDTQYF. Full variable domain (missing parts from reference TRBV18 and TRBJ2-3): NAGVMQNPRHLVRRRGQEARLRCSPMKGHSHVYWYRQLPEEGLKFMVYLQKENIIDESGMPKERFSAEFPKEGPSILRIQQVVRGDSAAYFCASSLNGQSTDTQYFGPGTRLTVL.